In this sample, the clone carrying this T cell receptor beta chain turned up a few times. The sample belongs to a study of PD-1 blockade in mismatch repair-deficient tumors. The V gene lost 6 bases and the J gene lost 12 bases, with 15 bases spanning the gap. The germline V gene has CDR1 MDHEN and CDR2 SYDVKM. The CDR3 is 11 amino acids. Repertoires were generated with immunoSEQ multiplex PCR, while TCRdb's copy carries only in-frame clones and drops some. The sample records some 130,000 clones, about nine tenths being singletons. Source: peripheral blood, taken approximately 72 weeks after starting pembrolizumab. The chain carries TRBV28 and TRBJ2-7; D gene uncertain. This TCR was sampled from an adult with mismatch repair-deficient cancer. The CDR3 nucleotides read TGTGCCAGCAGCAGGCTAGAAAGTCTGTACTTC. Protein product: CASSRLESLYF.